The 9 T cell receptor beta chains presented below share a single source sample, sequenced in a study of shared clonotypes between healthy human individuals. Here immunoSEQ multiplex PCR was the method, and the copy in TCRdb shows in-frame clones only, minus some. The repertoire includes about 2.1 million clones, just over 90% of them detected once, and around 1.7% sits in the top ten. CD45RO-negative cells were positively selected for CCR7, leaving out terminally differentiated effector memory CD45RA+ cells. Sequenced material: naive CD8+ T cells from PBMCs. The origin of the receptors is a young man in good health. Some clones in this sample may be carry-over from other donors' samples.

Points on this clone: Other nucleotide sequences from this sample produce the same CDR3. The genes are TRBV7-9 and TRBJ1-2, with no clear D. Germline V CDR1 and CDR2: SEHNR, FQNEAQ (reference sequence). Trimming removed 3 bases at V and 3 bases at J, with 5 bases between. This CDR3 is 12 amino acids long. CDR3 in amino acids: CASSFGDYGYTF. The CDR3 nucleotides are TGTGCCAGCAGCTTTGGAGACTATGGCTACACCTTC.

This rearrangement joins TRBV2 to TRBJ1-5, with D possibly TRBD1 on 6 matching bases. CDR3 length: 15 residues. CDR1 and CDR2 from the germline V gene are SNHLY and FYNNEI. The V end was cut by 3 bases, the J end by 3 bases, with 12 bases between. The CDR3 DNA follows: TGTGCCAGCAGTGAGCAGGGGCCGTACAATCAGCCCCAGCATTTT. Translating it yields CASSEQGPYNQPQHF.

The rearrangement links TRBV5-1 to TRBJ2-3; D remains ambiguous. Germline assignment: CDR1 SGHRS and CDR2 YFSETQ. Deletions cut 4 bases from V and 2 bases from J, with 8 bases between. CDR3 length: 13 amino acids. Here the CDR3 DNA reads TGCGCCAGCAGCAAACGGTCCACAGATACGCAGTATTTT. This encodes CASSKRSTDTQYF.

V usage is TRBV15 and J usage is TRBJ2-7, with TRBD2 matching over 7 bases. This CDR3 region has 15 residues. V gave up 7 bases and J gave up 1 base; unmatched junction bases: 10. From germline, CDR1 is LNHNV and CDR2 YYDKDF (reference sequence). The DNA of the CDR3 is TGTGCCACCACCTGGGGGAGGGGCCCTTCCTACGAGCAGTACTTC. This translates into CATTWGRGPSYEQYF.

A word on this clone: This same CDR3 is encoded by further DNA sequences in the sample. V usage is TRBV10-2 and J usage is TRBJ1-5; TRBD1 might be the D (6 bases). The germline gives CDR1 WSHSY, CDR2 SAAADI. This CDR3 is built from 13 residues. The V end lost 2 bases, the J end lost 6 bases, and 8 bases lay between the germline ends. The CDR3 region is CASSENRVQPQHF. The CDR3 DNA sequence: TGCGCCAGCAGTGAGAACAGGGTTCAGCCCCAGCATTTT.

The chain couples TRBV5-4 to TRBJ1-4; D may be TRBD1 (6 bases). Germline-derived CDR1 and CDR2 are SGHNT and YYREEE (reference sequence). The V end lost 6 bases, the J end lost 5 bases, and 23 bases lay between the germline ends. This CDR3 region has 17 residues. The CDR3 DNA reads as TGTGCCAGCACCACGCGCCCAGGGGTCGTTGACAATGAAAAACTGTTTTTT. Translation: CASTTRPGVVDNEKLFF.

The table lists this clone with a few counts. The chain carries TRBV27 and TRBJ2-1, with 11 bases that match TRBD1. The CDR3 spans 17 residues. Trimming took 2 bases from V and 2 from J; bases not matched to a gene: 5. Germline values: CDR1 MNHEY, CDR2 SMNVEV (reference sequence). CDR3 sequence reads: CASSLPWTGGPYNEQFF. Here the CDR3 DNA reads TGTGCCAGCAGTTTACCGTGGACAGGGGGCCCCTACAATGAGCAGTTCTTC.

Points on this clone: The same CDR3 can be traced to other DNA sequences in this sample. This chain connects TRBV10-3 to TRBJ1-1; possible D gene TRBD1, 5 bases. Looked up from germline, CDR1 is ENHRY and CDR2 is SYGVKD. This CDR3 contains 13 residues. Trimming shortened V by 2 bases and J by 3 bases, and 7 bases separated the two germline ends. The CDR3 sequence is CAISERGDTEAFF. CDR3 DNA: TGTGCCATCAGTGAGCGGGGGGACACTGAAGCTTTCTTT.

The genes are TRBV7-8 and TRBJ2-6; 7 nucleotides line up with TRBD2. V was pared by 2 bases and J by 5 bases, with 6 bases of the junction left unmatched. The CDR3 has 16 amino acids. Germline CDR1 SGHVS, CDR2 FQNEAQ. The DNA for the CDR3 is TGTGCCAGCAGCTTAATGTGGGAGGGTTGGGCCAACGTCCTGACTTTC. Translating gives CASSLMWEGWANVLTF.